The clone carrying this T cell receptor beta chain was recorded at least ten times. Molecules of cDNA were individually given unique molecular identifiers that were attached to them. TCRdb reprocessed the 5' RACE reads via MiXCR and lists one record per CDR3 protein. Among about 94,000 distinct CDR3 sequences listed, less than 15% were seen once. These data originate in a study of early T cells in non-severe SARS-CoV-2 infection. V lost 3 bases and J lost 3; bases outside the gene matches: 5. This CDR3 contains 14 residues. CDR1 is SGHKS, CDR2 YYEKEE, per germline (reference sequence). The chain links TRBV5-5 to TRBJ2-5; TRBD1 matches 7 bases. The TCR comes from an adult who was a healthcare worker with PCR-confirmed SARS-CoV-2 infection or an uninfected control (not recorded which). Sample: whole blood. The CDR3 DNA reads as TGTGCCAGCAGCTACGCCGGGACAGAAGAGACCCAGTACTTC. It encodes CASSYAGTEETQYF. Full variable domain (remainder filled in from reference TRBV5-5 and TRBJ2-5): DAGVTQSPTHLIKTRGQQVTLRCSPISGHKSVSWYQQVLGQGPQFIFQYYEKEERGRGNFPDRFSARQFPNYSSELNVNALLLGDSALYLCASSYAGTEETQYFGPGTRLLVL.